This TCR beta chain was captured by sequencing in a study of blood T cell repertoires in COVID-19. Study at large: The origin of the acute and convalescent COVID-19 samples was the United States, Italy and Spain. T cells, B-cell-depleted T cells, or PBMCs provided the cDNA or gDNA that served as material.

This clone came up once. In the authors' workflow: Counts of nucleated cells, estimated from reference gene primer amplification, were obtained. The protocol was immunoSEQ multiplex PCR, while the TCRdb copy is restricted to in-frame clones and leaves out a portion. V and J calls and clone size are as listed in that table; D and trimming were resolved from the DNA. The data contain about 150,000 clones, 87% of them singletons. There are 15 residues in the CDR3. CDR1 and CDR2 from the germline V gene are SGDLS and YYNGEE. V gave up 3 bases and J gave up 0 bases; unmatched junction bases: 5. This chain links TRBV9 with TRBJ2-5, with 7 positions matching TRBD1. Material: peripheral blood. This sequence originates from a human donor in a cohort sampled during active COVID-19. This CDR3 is CASSARQGHQETQYF. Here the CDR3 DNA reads TGTGCCAGCAGCGCACGACAGGGCCACCAAGAGACCCAGTACTTC.